This TCR beta chain was retrieved from a study of Graves' ophthalmopathy and Graves' hyperthyroidism. Study summary: Prior to any treatment, peripheral blood was collected at the time of initial diagnosis.

Other autoimmune diseases, uncontrolled infections, pregnancy or lactation ruled patients out of participation. Clinicians diagnosed using symptoms, serum thyroxine, TRAb, thyroid ultrasound and orbital computed tomography. Regarding this clonotype: The junction differs from germline at one of its ends, possibly a read error.

Amplified material comprised TCR beta CDR3 regions derived from RNA transcripts. An initial RT-PCR round employing HTBI primers preceded a second-round multiplex PCR. TCRdb passed the multiplex PCR reads through MiXCR, listing each CDR3 protein once. This sample has around 600,000 distinct CDR3 sequences, with 35% to 50% found just once. The length of the CDR3 is 12 residues. Germline V gene data show CDR1 as ENHRY and CDR2 as SYGVKD. Sample: peripheral blood. The gene calls are TRBV10-3 and TRBJ2-7; D uncertain. The receptor was derived from an adult man with Graves' ophthalmopathy. The DNA for the CDR3 is TGTGCCAGCAGTTCCGTTAACTACGAGCAGTACTTC. This gives the protein CASSSVNYEQYF.